This TCR beta chain was profiled in a study of CD8+CD57+ T cells in acquired aplastic anemia (dated by TCRdb to 2016 to 2019). At the level of the whole study: Extracted DNA from sorted CD4+ and CD8+ cells averaged approximately 3 ug, ranging from roughly 0.17 to 27.4 ug. An average of approximately 9.8 million reads for CD4+ cells and around 11 million reads for CD8+ cells was obtained from healthy donor samples.

This clonotype has a single count. Its antigen is still unknown. The CDR3 carries no conserved terminal phenylalanine or tryptophan, so it likely arises from a read error. TCR beta VDJ combination and CDR3 sequence profiling used genomic DNA as the template. An Illumina HiSeq 2000 was used for TCR repertoire sequencing. For the original study's pipeline: Repertoires were assessed using TRBV/TRBJ rearrangement plots, CDR3 size and DJ length profiles, and Simpson's diversity index. Whichever DNA sequence was most abundant in the deep sequencing data was defined as the immunodominant clone. CDR3 amino acid sequences were screened for sharing across subjects and compared with published repertoires and the VDJdb database. Clones were called with MiXCR by TCRdb after fastp trimmed the public reads at Q25, and only in-frame beta chains were retained. Duplicate CDR3 protein sequences are folded into a single record with the most common DNA and genes. TCRdb's processing, not the authors' own work, is the source of the V and J calls. This sample comprises some 140,000 distinct CDR3 sequences, around two fifths of them detected only once. The ten top clones hold 8% to 9.5% of the sample.

TCR repertoires of sorted CD4+ and CD8+ blood T cells from severe aplastic anemia patients and healthy subjects were deep-sequenced in the study. Ficoll-Paque density gradient centrifugation was used to isolate peripheral blood mononuclear cells. Before DNA extraction, CD4+ and CD8+ T cells were sorted by FACS or by magnetic beads. Study-wide conclusions, independent of this receptor: Some 30 CD8+ CDR3 sequences were found to be shared between patients and controls, but these sequences appeared to be highly expressed in patients and within the immunodominant clones of the patients. Between patients and healthy controls, no significant difference in CD8+ Simpson's diversity was found (P=0.060).

This TCR derives from a human donor in good health, serving as a control. What was sequenced was sorted CD4+, CD8+, or CD8+CD57+ T cells (not recorded which) from PBMCs.

The nucleotide sequence is given as TGCGGCGCCGGGGACCCAAACTACGAGCAGTACCTC. Protein translation: CGAGDPNYEQYL. This sequence uses TRBV29-1 and TRBJ2-7; the D segment might be TRBD1 or TRBD2, since each matches 5 bases. The CDR3 is 12 amino acids in total, end residues counted. Only the CDR3 DNA is retained, 36 bases long and in frame from the first base. As encoded in the germline V gene, CDR1 is SQVTM while CDR2 is ANQGSEA.